The source of this T cell receptor (beta chain) is a study of CD8 T cells in Susac syndrome. Notes on the study in general: In its TCR sequencing and HLA analysis, the study acknowledged that the number of individuals was relatively small.

The CDR3 sequence is 15 residues long. Per germline, CDR1 SGDLS and CDR2 YYNGEE. V lost 4 bases, J lost 3 bases, and 8 bases stayed unmatched. Notes on this clonotype: Its cognate antigen is unknown.

RNA in amounts of about 0.5 to 1 ug was reverse transcribed with random hexamers. In TCRdb, the immunoSEQ multiplex PCR reads were re-called with MiXCR into one record per CDR3 protein. Of 180,000 or so distinct CDR3 sequences detected, around 94% appear once; the ten largest clones hold around 0.14%. The material sequenced was CD4+ T cells from PBMCs. V usage is TRBV9 and J usage is TRBJ2-7; TRBD1 matches 9 bases. This clonotype was obtained from a human donor in good health. In nucleotides, the CDR3 is TGTGCCAGCAGCATAGCCCCGGGACAGGGCTACGAGCAGTACTTC. The encoded protein is CASSIAPGQGYEQYF. The full variable domain, with the rest looked up from reference TRBV9 and TRBJ2-7, is DSGVTQTPKHLITATGQRVTLRCSPRSGDLSVYWYQQSLDQGLQFLIQYYNGEERAKGNILERFSAQQFPDLHSELNLSSLELGDSALYFCASSIAPGQGYEQYFGPGTRLTVT.